This T cell receptor beta chain was found in a study of blood T cell repertoires in COVID-19. V lost 5 bases to trimming and J lost 7 bases, with 21 bases between them. The CDR3 totals 15 residues. Germline V lookup: CDR1 LNHDA, CDR2 SQIVND (reference sequence). Libraries were prepared by immunoSEQ multiplex PCR; TCRdb keeps only in-frame clonotypes and omits some of them. This table holds 34,000 or so clones, 90% found once. This chain joins TRBV19 and TRBJ2-7, with D hard to call. The clonotype was recovered from a man in his 60s with active or convalescent COVID-19. Material for sequencing was peripheral blood. The CDR3 DNA reads TGTGCCAGTAGTTCCGGGTCACCAGCCTCCACAGAGCAGTACTTC. Translating gives CASSSGSPASTEQYF.